This paragraph covers one T cell receptor (beta chain) sequence. This clone was counted a few times. What this receptor recognizes is not known. No base qualities exist here, and no much larger clone lies one base off it. The data originate from a study of beta chain features in type 1 diabetes (dated by TCRdb to 2017 to 2018). In the study overall: Mean age, gender distribution, total cell number and subset yield did not differ between patients and healthy donors. A total of 85 million to 140 million sorted cells were examined across all samples, and a strong correlation was observed between cell number per subset and RNA yield. In the study, TCRB repertoires of sorted circulating CD4+ T cell subsets from recently diagnosed type 1 diabetes patients were compared with those of matched healthy donors. Naive and central memory subsets were obtained from all 30 or so donors, but regulatory and stem cell-like memory subsets were isolated from only 8 patients and about eight healthy donors. What the authors observed across the whole study: A moderate but significant shortening of TCRB CDR3 length was observed in type 1 diabetes patients in all four CD4+ subsets. Naive, central memory and regulatory TCRB repertoires appeared more similar among patients than among healthy donors. Fewer insertions and more nucleotide deletions at VDJ recombination sites were observed in patients with type 1 diabetes, implying thymic rearrangement abnormalities. Only small numbers of individuals were included in the HLA sub-analyses, which left unresolved whether HLA type had any influence on TCRB rearrangement. PCR may preferentially amplify shorter templates, but because patient and control samples were amplified and corrected together, any resulting skew would affect both groups equally. Because cDNA was sequenced instead of genomic DNA, activated cells with high expression could be over-represented, although the groups did not differ in activation or CD3 levels.

Deletion took 5 bases off V and 3 bases off J, with a span of 8 bases between the germline ends. The CDR3 has 12 amino acids, counting the end cysteine and phenylalanine. Solely the CDR3 DNA is kept, with 36 bases framed from the first base. CDR1 and CDR2 are drawn from the germline V gene: MNHEY, SVGAGI. Each donor gave one peripheral blood draw, roughly 110 mL on average, collected into heparinised tubes. Naive, central memory, regulatory and stem cell-like memory CD4+ T cells were sorted on a BD FACSAria II using a panel including CD45RO, CCR7, CD25, CD127, CD95 and CD27. A purity above 95% was achieved for all sorted populations. Right away, PBMCs were isolated by Lymphoprep density gradient centrifugation and were stained directly, with no culture step. Samples were stained and sorted in pairs, with one healthy donor and one patient per experiment, so that batch effects were minimized. The entire isolated RNA was reverse transcribed using the High Capacity cDNA Reverse Transcription Kit, and thus expressed TCRB transcripts were sequenced. Deep immunoSEQ sequencing was performed on naive, central memory and regulatory T cell samples, with an average of roughly 3.3 million total reads per sample. Sorted cells were lysed in RLT buffer and RNA was extracted with DNase-treated RNeasy Micro or Mini kits, depending on cell number. Each cell subset was processed on its own to prevent cross-contamination, while patient and healthy donor samples were processed together. The immunoSEQ multiplex PCR was used to amplify TCRB sequences from cDNA, yielding 87-bp fragments that span the CDR3 region. Sequencing of the amplicons was performed on the Illumina HiSeq platform. The authors' pipeline ran thus. Synthetic template baselines were used to correct PCR bias computationally, reads within Hamming distance 2 were collapsed, and singletons that could not be merged were discarded. Reads were aligned against IMGT to assign V, D and J genes, CDR3 length and insertions or deletions at six rearrangement sites. Clonotype counts were normalized to sorted cell number within each subset before computing true diversity and Gini coefficients with the tcR R package. The overlap coefficient, calculated on TCRB nucleotide sequences, was used to quantify repertoire sharing. Out-of-frame TCRB sequences from naive cells were analyzed as a proxy for the pre-selection repertoire. This is the immuneACCESS table as TCRdb keeps it, with only in-frame sequences that have V and J called. A part of the clones is gone; compared with another copy, unresolved V genes explain less than half, and the rest is unexplained. That table is the source of V, J and clone size, and D and trimming were worked out from the DNA. The sample yields under 300,000 clones; about 15% were counted once. Approximately 0.02% of the sample belongs to the ten largest clones.

The rearranged chain carries TRBV6-5 and TRBJ2-7; the D gene assignment is ambiguous. Material: naive CD4+ T cells from blood. The intended sense of this specimen's cell subset or site label: true naive CD4+ T cells. The TCR originated in a man aged 25-45 years with type 1 diabetes. The nucleotide sequence reads as follows: TGTGCCAGCAGTCCGGGTCTCTACGAGCAGTACTTC. Translated, this gives CASSPGLYEQYF.